A selection of T cell receptor beta chains follows, all from one sample in a study of blood T cell repertoires in COVID-19. The assay was immunoSEQ multiplex PCR, and TCRdb's table has in-frame clones only and misses some. This table has a few hundred thousand clones, roughly 89% appearing once. Sequenced sample: peripheral blood. These receptor sequences come from a woman in her sixties with COVID-19, enrolled during active disease. Both conserved end residues are part of each CDR3. D genes are given only for firm matches. Clone size is shown for a subset of rows, as once, few, many or a class of expanded clone.

NA	NA	TRBV24-1	TRBJ1-5	TGTGCCACCAGTGAGCGGAATCAGCCCCAGCATTTT	CATSERNQPQHF
NA	once	TRBV5-1	TRBJ2-7	TGCGCCAGCAGCTTGGAGCAGGGGAGTGGCTACGAGCAGTACTTC	CASSLEQGSGYEQYF
NA	NA	TRBV30	TRBJ1-4	TGTGCGACCTCCAGGGGAACTAATGAAAAACTGTTTTTT	CATSRGTNEKLFF
NA	NA	TRBV7-9	TRBJ1-3	TGTGCCAGCAGCTTCGGGGGGGCCACTGGAAACACCATATATTTT	CASSFGGATGNTIYF
NA	NA	TRBV6-5	TRBJ1-1	TGTGCCAGCAGTTACTCCTTTCCGTTTATGAACACTGAAGCTTTCTTT	CASSYSFPFMNTEAFF
NA	NA	TRBV4-1	TRBJ1-4	TGCGCCAGCAGCCAAGTCCTCCTGACAGCAACTAATGAAAAACTGTTTTTT	CASSQVLLTATNEKLFF
NA	NA	TRBV3-1/TRBV3-2	TRBJ2-7	TGTGCCAGCGGTACAACGGGGGGCACCGGATACGAGCAGTACTTC	CASGTTGGTGYEQYF
NA	many	TRBV18	TRBJ1-2	TGTGCCAGCTCACCAATGGATGCGGGGACTGATGGCTACACCTTC	CASSPMDAGTDGYTF
NA	NA	TRBV20-1	TRBJ2-7	TGCAGTGCCCGTTCCTACGAGCAGTACTTC	CSARSYEQYF
NA	NA	TRBV6-6	TRBJ1-2	TGTGCCAGCAGTCCACAGGGAAGTGGCTACACCTTC	CASSPQGSGYTF
NA	NA	TRBV3-1/TRBV3-2	TRBJ2-2	TGTGCCAGCAGCCAAGGGTCGTCTATAGTCGGGGAGCTGTTTTTT	CASSQGSSIVGELFF
NA	NA	TRBV19	TRBJ1-5	TGTGCCAGTAGTGTACAGCTCAATCAGCCCCAGCATTTT	CASSVQLNQPQHF
TRBD1	NA	TRBV28	TRBJ1-4	TGTGCCAGCAGGGGGACAGGGTCCGAAAAACTGTTTTTT	CASRGTGSEKLFF
NA	NA	TRBV4-1	TRBJ2-3	TGCGCCAGCACGGAAACAGGGAGAACAGATACGCAGTATTTT	CASTETGRTDTQYF
NA	NA	TRBV2	TRBJ1-1	TGTGCCAGCAGTCCAAGACAGGACGGAAGCACTGAAGCTTTCTTT	CASSPRQDGSTEAFF
TRBD1	NA	TRBV19	TRBJ1-4	TGTGCCAGTAGTCAATCGGGACAGGGGGCTGAAAAACTGTTTTTT	CASSQSGQGAEKLFF
NA	NA	TRBV5-1	TRBJ1-5	TGCGCCAGCAGCTTGGGATGGCCCGATCAGCCCCAGCATTTT	CASSLGWPDQPQHF
TRBD1	NA	TRBV19	TRBJ2-5	TGTGCCAGTAGACCGACAGGGGAAGAGACCCAGTACTTC	CASRPTGEETQYF
NA	once	TRBV3-1/TRBV3-2	TRBJ1-1	TGTGCCAGCAGCCAACGGGACACTTTGAACACTGAAGCTTTCTTT	CASSQRDTLNTEAFF
NA	NA	TRBV28	TRBJ1-3	TGTGCCAGCAGTTACGGGGGGTGGCCGAGCTCTGGAAACACCATATATTTT	CASSYGGWPSSGNTIYF
NA	NA	TRBV5-1	TRBJ2-1	TGCGCCAGCAGCTTGGATGGCCTTGAGGGACTTCCATTCTTC	CASSLDGLEGLPFF
TRBD1	NA	TRBV9	TRBJ2-6	TGTGCCAGCAGCGTCGTTGGACAGGGGGCGGCCGGGGCCAACGTCCTGACTTTC	CASSVVGQGAAGANVLTF
NA	NA	TRBV6-5	TRBJ1-1	TGTGCCAGCAGTTATTCCTTCCGGAACACTGAAGCTTTCTTT	CASSYSFRNTEAFF
TRBD2	NA	TRBV10-3	TRBJ2-7	TGTGCCATCCGGACTAGCGGGGGTACCTACGAGCAGTACTTC	CAIRTSGGTYEQYF
NA	NA	TRBV28	TRBJ1-2	TGTGCCAGCAGTCCTCAGACAGGAAGGGTAGGCTACACCTTC	CASSPQTGRVGYTF
NA	NA	TRBV7-9	TRBJ1-2	TGTGCCAGCAGCTCTACTGATGGGGGCGAAACAGGATCTAACTATGGCTACACCTTC	CASSSTDGGETGSNYGYTF